This TCR beta chain stems from a study of blood T cell repertoires in COVID-19. This table comes from immunoSEQ multiplex PCR, and its TCRdb copy is limited to in-frame clones, with some not included. The sample lists 350,000 to 550,000 clones; 80% to 90% were seen once. Resolution of symptoms, clearance, or two negative PCRs was present in recovered Cohort 3 donors. Germline loops: CDR1 MGHRA, CDR2 YSYEKL. V shed 2 bases and J shed 3 bases, with 11 bases lying between them. The length of the CDR3 is 14 residues. This clonotype originated in a man aged 30 to 45 who had recovered from COVID-19. The chain employs TRBV4-1 and TRBJ2-7; TRBD2 might be the D (5 bases). The sequenced sample was PBMCs or T cells enriched from blood (not recorded which). CDR3: CASSQLRLYYEQYF. In DNA form, the CDR3 reads TGCGCCAGCAGCCAACTGAGACTATACTACGAGCAGTACTTC.